The rows below give T cell receptor beta chains drawn from one sample of a study of response to subunit inactivated influenza vaccine. One entry per CDR3 protein results from TCRdb running MiXCR on the RT-PCR reads. The sample has some 520,000 distinct CDR3 sequences, 15% to 20% seen once. Sequencing used CD4+ T cells sorted from PBMCs, obtained about 23 months after vaccination. The receptor set was obtained from a man aged 50 to 75 who received an inactivated influenza vaccine. Each CDR3 is given with its conserved first and last residue. The D gene is left open where the match is weak. Size is omitted from some rows. Given values are once, few, many or a class for expanded clones.

NA TRBJ2-7 TRBV3-1 NA TGTGCCAGCAGCCAAGGCAGCTCCGTCACCTACGAGCAGTACTTC CASSQGSSVTYEQYF
NA TRBJ2-2 TRBV28 few TGTGCCAGCAGTCCCCTGTTGGCAACCGGGGAGCTGTTTTTT CASSPLLATGELFF
TRBD1 TRBJ2-7 TRBV6-1 many TGTGCCAGCAGCTCGGGACAGGGACTCCTAAGTCTCTCCTACGAGCAGTACTTC CASSSGQGLLSLSYEQYF
NA TRBJ1-2 TRBV9 NA TGTGCCAGCAGCGTAGATGGGGCCTATGGCTACACCTTC CASSVDGAYGYTF
NA TRBJ2-3 TRBV5-4 NA TGTGCCAGCAGTGTGAAGCGGAGCGGGAGCACAGATACGCAGTATTTT CASSVKRSGSTDTQYF
TRBD2 TRBJ2-1 TRBV20-1 many TGCAGTGCTGCGCAAGCGGGGGGGAGCTCCTACAATGAGCAGTTCTTC CSAAQAGGSSYNEQFF
TRBD1 TRBJ1-1 TRBV7-2 many TGTGCCAGCAGCTCGGACAGGGGGCTTTACACTGAAGCTTTCTTT CASSSDRGLYTEAFF
NA TRBJ2-3 TRBV25-1 NA TGTGCCAGCAGTGAAATAATAGATACGCAGTATTTT CASSEIIDTQYF
NA TRBJ2-1 TRBV20-1 few TGCAGAGCAGGGGACGCAGAGCAGTTCTTC CRAGDAEQFF
TRBD1 TRBJ2-7 TRBV12-3/TRBV12-4 few TGTGCCAGCAGTTCCTCGGACAGGGGCAACGAGCAGTACTTC CASSSSDRGNEQYF
TRBD1 TRBJ2-5 TRBV3-1 few TGTGCCAGCAGCACCGGGACAGGGAGTGTGGGCCACCTCTTC CASSTGTGSVGHLF
TRBD2 TRBJ2-1 TRBV14 few TGTGCCAGCAGCCAAGATCCTAGCGGGGGCGTTAGCTCCTACAATGAGCAGTTCTTC CASSQDPSGGVSSYNEQFF
NA TRBJ2-7 TRBV20-1 NA TGCAGTGCTTGGGCGGGACACAACGTGGGGTTC CSAWAGHNVGF
NA TRBJ1-2 TRBV2 once TGTGCCAGCAGTGAATTAATGGCAGGGTCTACCTATGGCTACACCTTC CASSELMAGSTYGYTF
NA TRBJ1-3 TRBV20-1 few TGCAGTGCTAGAGAGGGGGGCCCAAGCTCTGGAAACACCATATATTTT CSAREGGPSSGNTIYF
TRBD2 TRBJ2-1 TRBV7-2 few TGTGCCAGCAGCTTAGCAGCGGGAGGGCCATATGAGCAGTTCTTC CASSLAAGGPYEQFF
NA TRBJ2-1 TRBV14 NA TGTGCCAGCAGAGGGCCCAAGGTACGAGACAATGAGCAGTTCTTC CASRGPKVRDNEQFF
NA TRBJ2-4 TRBV5-1 few TGCGCCAGCAGGCCGCAGGGAAATGGCATTCAGTACTTC CASRPQGNGIQYF
NA TRBJ1-5 TRBV6-5 NA TGTGCCAGCAGTTATTCAGACTCGGGAGGGGCCGAGCATTTT CASSYSDSGGAEHF
NA TRBJ1-2 TRBV5-6 NA TGTGCCAGCAGCTTGGACCAGGGGTCCATCTATGGCTACACCTTC CASSLDQGSIYGYTF
NA TRBJ2-1 TRBV12-3/TRBV12-4 NA TGTGCCAGCAGTTTAGGGACTCGTAACAATGAGCAGTTCTTC CASSLGTRNNEQFF
NA TRBJ2-7 TRBV20-1 few TGCAGTGCTAGAGATCCTATGGGGACCTACGAGCAGTACTTC CSARDPMGTYEQYF
NA TRBJ1-6 TRBV9 NA TGTGCCAGCAGCGGGGGGGCGCGGGATAATTCACCCCTCCACTTT CASSGGARDNSPLHF
TRBD2 TRBJ2-2 TRBV5-1 many TGCGCCAGCAGCTTGATTACTAGCGGGACCGGGGAGCTGTTTTTT CASSLITSGTGELFF
TRBD2 TRBJ2-1 TRBV6-2/TRBV6-3 NA TGTGCCAGCAGTTCCCCCGGACTAGCGCCCCTGAGTGAGCAGTTCTTC CASSSPGLAPLSEQFF
NA TRBJ2-7 TRBV20-1 NA TGCAGTGCGGCCGCCTGGGAGCAGTACTTC CSAAAWEQYF
NA TRBJ2-1 TRBV4-3 many TGCGCCAGCAGCCAAGAGCCTCGGAGGGGCTCCTACAATGAGCAGTTCTTC CASSQEPRRGSYNEQFF